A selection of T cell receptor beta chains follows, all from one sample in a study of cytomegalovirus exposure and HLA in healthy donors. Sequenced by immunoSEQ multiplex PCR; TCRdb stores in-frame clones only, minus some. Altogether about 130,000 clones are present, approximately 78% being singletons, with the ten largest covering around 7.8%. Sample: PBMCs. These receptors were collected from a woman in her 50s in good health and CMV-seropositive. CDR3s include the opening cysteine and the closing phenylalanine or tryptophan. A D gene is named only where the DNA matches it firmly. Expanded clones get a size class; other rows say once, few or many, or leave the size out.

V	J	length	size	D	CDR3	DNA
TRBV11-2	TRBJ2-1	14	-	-	CASSLDRVYNEQFF	TGTGCCAGCAGCTTAGATCGCGTGTACAATGAGCAGTTCTTC
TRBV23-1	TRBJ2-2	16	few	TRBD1	CASSQSRGRGTGELFF	TGCGCCAGCAGCCAAAGCAGGGGGCGAGGCACCGGGGAGCTGTTTTTT
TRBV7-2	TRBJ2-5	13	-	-	CASSLAGQGEQYF	TGTGCCAGCAGCTTAGCAGGGCAGGGTGAGCAGTACTTC
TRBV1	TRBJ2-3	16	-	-	CTSSPRGGALTDTQYF	TGCACCAGCAGCCCCCGAGGGGGAGCGCTCACAGATACGCAGTATTTT
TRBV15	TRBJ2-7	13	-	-	CATSRASEDEQYF	TGTGCCACCAGCAGAGCCAGTGAGGACGAGCAGTACTTC
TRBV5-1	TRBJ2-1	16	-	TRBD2	CASSFELAGASHEQFF	TGCGCCAGCAGCTTCGAACTAGCGGGAGCCTCCCATGAGCAGTTCTTC
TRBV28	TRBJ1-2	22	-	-	CASSSTRLERLWLHRRDYGYTF	TGTGCCAGCAGTTCGACCAGGTTGGAGAGACTATGGCTACACCGGAGAGACTATGGCTACACCTTC
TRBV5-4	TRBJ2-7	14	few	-	CASSQEPTPYEQYF	TGCGCCAGCAGCCAAGAACCGACTCCCTACGAGCAGTACTTC
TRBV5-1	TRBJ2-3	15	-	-	CASSLVAGNTDTQYF	TGCGCCAGCAGCTTGGTGGCAGGGAATACGGATACGCAGTATTTT
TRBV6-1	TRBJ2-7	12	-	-	CASSSISLEQYF	TGTGCCAGCTCGAGTATTTCCCTCGAGCAGTACTTC
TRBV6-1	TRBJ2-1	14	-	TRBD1	CASSEMTGGDPGFF	TGTGCCAGCAGTGAAATGACAGGGGGAGATCCTGGGTTCTTC
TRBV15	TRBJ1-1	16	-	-	CATSPLAGYVNTEAFF	TGTGCCACCAGCCCTCTGGCGGGGTACGTGAACACTGAAGCTTTCTTT
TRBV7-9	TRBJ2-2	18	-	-	CASSLMGLQDTNTGELFF	TGTGCCAGCAGCCTCATGGGCCTACAGGATACGAACACCGGGGAGCTGTTTTTT
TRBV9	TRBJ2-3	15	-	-	CASSPAPRITDTQYF	TGTGCCAGCAGCCCCGCCCCCAGGATTACAGATACGCAGTATTTT
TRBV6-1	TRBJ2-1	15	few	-	CASSLIQGPYNEQFF	TGTGCCAGCAGCCTGATACAGGGACCCTACAATGAGCAGTTCTTC
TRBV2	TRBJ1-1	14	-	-	CASVFFGFNTEAFF	TGTGCCAGCGTATTTTTTGGCTTTAACACTGAAGCTTTCTTT
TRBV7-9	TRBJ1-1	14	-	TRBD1	CASSFDRGNTEAFF	TGTGCCAGCAGCTTCGACAGGGGAAACACTGAAGCTTTCTTT
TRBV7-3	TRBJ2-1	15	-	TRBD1	CASRNRGTGNNEQFF	TGTGCCAGCAGAAATCGCGGGACAGGCAACAATGAGCAGTTCTTC
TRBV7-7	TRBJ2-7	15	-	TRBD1	CASSLYRGASYEQYF	TGTGCTAGCAGCCTTTACAGGGGGGCCTCCTACGAGCAGTACTTC
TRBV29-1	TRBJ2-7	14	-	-	CSVAYRVNSYEQYF	TGCAGCGTCGCATACAGGGTCAACTCCTACGAGCAGTACTTC
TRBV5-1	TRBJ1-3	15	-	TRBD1	CASSQGASSGNTIYF	TGCGCCAGCAGCCAGGGGGCATCCTCTGGAAACACCATATATTTT
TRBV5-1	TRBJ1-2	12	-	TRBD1	CASSWTGVGYTF	TGCGCCAGCAGCTGGACAGGGGTGGGCTACACCTTC
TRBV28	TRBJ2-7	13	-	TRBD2	CASVNGEGYEQYF	TGTGCCAGCGTAAACGGGGAGGGGTACGAGCAGTACTTC
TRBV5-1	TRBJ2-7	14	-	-	CASSLAYAGGEQYF	TGCGCCAGCAGCTTGGCCTATGCCGGAGGCGAGCAGTACTTC
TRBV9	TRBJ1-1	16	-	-	CASSPRAGGGYTEAFF	TGTGCCAGCAGTCCCCGGGCGGGGGGAGGCTACACTGAAGCTTTCTTT
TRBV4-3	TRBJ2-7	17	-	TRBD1	CASSQAALGQGAREQYF	TGCGCCAGCAGCCAAGCTGCTTTGGGACAGGGGGCTCGCGAGCAGTACTTC
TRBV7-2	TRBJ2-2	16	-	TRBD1	CASSLRQGLAAGELFF	TGTGCCAGCAGCTTAAGACAGGGGTTAGCTGCCGGGGAGCTGTTTTTT
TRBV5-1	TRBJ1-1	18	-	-	CASSHRSPGLMMNTEAFF	TGCGCCAGCTCACACCGAAGTCCGGGACTGATGATGAACACTGAAGCTTTCTTT
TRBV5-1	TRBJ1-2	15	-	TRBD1	CASSLGGTANYGYTF	TGCGCCAGCAGCTTGGGCGGGACAGCTAACTATGGCTACACCTTC
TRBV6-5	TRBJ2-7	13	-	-	CASSYPTEGEQYF	TGTGCCAGCAGTTACCCGACAGAAGGCGAGCAGTACTTC
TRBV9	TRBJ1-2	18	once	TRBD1	CASSPRRGTGLLMGGYTF	TGTGCCAGCAGCCCGCGCCGGGGGACAGGGCTTCTAATGGGTGGCTACACCTTC
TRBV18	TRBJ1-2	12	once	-	CASSQEAEGYTF	TGTGCCAGCTCACAGGAAGCGGAGGGCTACACCTTC
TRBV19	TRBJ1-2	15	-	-	CASSPLGAQHYGYTF	TGTGCCAGTAGCCCCCTAGGGGCGCAGCACTATGGCTACACCTTC
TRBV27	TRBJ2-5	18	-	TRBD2	CASSSIFELAGGEETQYF	TGTGCCAGCAGCTCTATTTTCGAGCTAGCGGGAGGGGAAGAGACCCAGTACTTC
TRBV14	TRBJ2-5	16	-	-	CASSQEYRTRKETQYF	TGTGCCAGCAGCCAAGAGTATAGGACACGGAAAGAGACCCAGTACTTC
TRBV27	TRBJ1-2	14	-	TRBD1	CASSSYDRAKGYTF	TGTGCCAGCAGTTCGTACGACAGGGCCAAGGGCTACACCTTC
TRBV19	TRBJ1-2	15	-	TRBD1	CASSRGQGRVLGYTF	TGTGCCAGTAGTAGAGGACAGGGACGGGTTCTGGGCTACACCTTC
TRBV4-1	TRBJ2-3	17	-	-	CASSQDLIGGYTDTQYF	TGCGCCAGCAGCCAAGATCTCATTGGCGGTTACACAGATACGCAGTATTTT
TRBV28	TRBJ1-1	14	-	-	CASSLNMAGTEAFF	TGTGCCAGCAGTTTAAATATGGCGGGGACTGAAGCTTTCTTT
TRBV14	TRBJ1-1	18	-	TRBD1	CASSSRRSRTGVNTEAFF	TGTGCCAGCAGCTCCCGCCGCAGTAGGACAGGGGTGAACACTGAAGCTTTCTTT
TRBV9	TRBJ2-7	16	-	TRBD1	CASSVDMGQGDYEQYF	TGTGCCAGCAGCGTAGATATGGGACAGGGGGACTACGAGCAGTACTTC
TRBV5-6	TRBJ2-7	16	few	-	CASSLLGAGSSYEQYF	TGTGCCAGCAGCTTGTTAGGAGCCGGGAGCTCCTACGAGCAGTACTTC
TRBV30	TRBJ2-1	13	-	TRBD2	CAWKVAGVNEQFF	TGTGCCTGGAAGGTAGCGGGGGTCAATGAGCAGTTCTTC
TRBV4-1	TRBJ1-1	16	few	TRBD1	CASSHAVRDRNTEAFF	TGCGCCAGCAGCCATGCAGTCCGGGACAGAAACACTGAAGCTTTCTTT
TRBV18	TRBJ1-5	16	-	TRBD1	CASSSGQGWTNQPQHF	TGTGCCAGCTCATCAGGACAGGGATGGACCAATCAGCCCCAGCATTTT
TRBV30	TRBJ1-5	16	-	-	CAWSVRGERLNQPQHF	TGTGCCTGGAGTGTACGGGGGGAGAGGCTGAATCAGCCCCAGCATTTT
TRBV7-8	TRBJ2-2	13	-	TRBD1	CASSLQGAGELFF	TGTGCCAGCAGCTTACAGGGGGCCGGGGAGCTGTTTTTT
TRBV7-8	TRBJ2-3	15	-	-	CASSLQRLKRDTQYF	TGTGCCAGCAGCTTGCAGCGGCTTAAGAGGGATACGCAGTATTTT
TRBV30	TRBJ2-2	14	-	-	CAWSQTRDTGELFF	TGTGCCTGGAGCCAAACTAGGGACACCGGGGAGCTGTTTTTT
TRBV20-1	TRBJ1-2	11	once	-	CSATGGDGYTF	TGCAGTGCGACTGGGGGCGATGGCTACACCTTC